These 16 T cell receptor beta chains were all obtained from the same sample, sequenced in a study of T-cell reconstitution after alpha-beta-depleted transplantation in children. Using unique molecular identifiers, the investigators prepared the TCRbeta library. MiXCR, applied by TCRdb to the PCR reads, yields one record per CDR3 protein. Here the sample spans 300,000 or so distinct CDR3 sequences, approximately 23% being singletons. Sequenced material: PBMCs, mostly from graft donor cells, taken 180 days after TCRalphabeta/CD19-depleted stem cell transplant. The receptor source for this set is a male patient between 10 and 17 years old who had a stem cell transplant for acute lymphoblastic leukemia, so the T cells may come from the graft donor.

The V call is TRBV9, the J call TRBJ2-5; the D gene is possibly TRBD2 (5 bases). The CDR3 length is 13 residues. V was pared by 5 bases and J by 5 bases, with 13 bases between. The germline V gene encodes CDR1 SGDLS and CDR2 YYNGEE. The CDR3 DNA reads TGTGCCAGCAGTCTTTCGGGAATGGAGACCCAGTACTTC. As protein: CASSLSGMETQYF.

The chain has TRBV20-1 and TRBJ2-7; no reliable D call. The CDR3 length is 12 residues. Germline V gives CDR1 DFQATT, CDR2 SNEGSKA (reference sequence). V lost 3 bases and J 1 base, leaving 7 bases between the germline ends. The CDR3 DNA reads as TGCAGTGCTAGGAAGGGTTCCTACGAGCAGTACTTC. It translates to CSARKGSYEQYF.

The V call is TRBV6-5, the J call TRBJ2-5; TRBD1 or TRBD2 may be the D gene (6 bases each). The CDR3 has 15 residues. From germline, CDR1 is MNHEY and CDR2 SVGAGI. V lost 0 bases to trimming and J lost 5 bases, with 13 bases between them. The CDR3 DNA reads as TGTGCCAGCAGTTACTCTAGGGGGAGGATTGAGACCCAGTACTTC. Protein product: CASSYSRGRIETQYF.

The CDR3 region has the DNA TGTGCCAGCAGCGTAAAGAGCTCCTATAATTCACCCCTCCACTTT. It yields the protein CASSVKSSYNSPLHF. The rearrangement joins TRBV2 to TRBJ1-6; no definite D call. Germline CDR1 SNHLY, CDR2 FYNNEI. Trimming took off 6 bases at V and 0 bases at J, with 9 bases between the two ends. The CDR3 length is 15 residues.

This clonotype was seen only a few times. V usage is TRBV14 and J usage is TRBJ2-2; weak D call: TRBD2 (5 bases). V was trimmed by 2 bases and J by 5 bases, leaving 18 bases between them. The CDR3 has 17 amino acids. Germline loops: CDR1 SGHDN, CDR2 FVKESK. The DNA for the CDR3 is TGTGCCAGCAGCCAAAATGTAAGGGCTCGAGGGACCGGGGAGCTGTTTTTT. Translating gives CASSQNVRARGTGELFF.

This clonotype was counted once. J is TRBJ2-4 and V is TRBV6-5; a weak D match, TRBD2 (6 bases). V was shortened by 2 bases and J by 1 base, with 15 bases between the two germline ends. The CDR3 is 17 residues long. CDR1 is MNHEY, CDR2 SVGAGI, per germline. CDR3 residues: CASSYGSGYDAKNIQYF. DNA of the CDR3: TGTGCCAGCAGTTACGGAAGCGGGTACGACGCCAAAAACATTCAGTACTTC.

The V and J genes are TRBV24-1 and TRBJ2-2, with D hard to call. Trimming stripped 3 bases from V and 2 bases from J, with 9 bases between. This CDR3 comprises 15 residues. Germline CDR1 reads KGHDR; CDR2 reads SFDVKD. The CDR3 nucleotides are TGTGCCACCAGTGATCGATGGATTAACACCGGGGAGCTGTTTTTT. It translates to CATSDRWINTGELFF.

The chain couples TRBV5-1 to TRBJ2-1, with D perhaps matching TRBD2 (5 bases). Trimming removed 5 bases from V and 3 bases from J, with 15 bases in between. CDR3 size: 15 residues. Germline loops: CDR1 SGHRS, CDR2 YFSETQ. CDR3 DNA sequence: TGCGCCAGCAGAATACCGGGAAGGAGCTACAATGAGCAGTTCTTC. This encodes CASRIPGRSYNEQFF.

The chain uses TRBV27 and TRBJ2-7; TRBD2 agrees at 7 bases. The CDR3 length is 15 residues. Trimming cost V 8 bases and J 2 bases; bases outside gene matches: 12. Germline V gives CDR1 MNHEY, CDR2 SMNVEV (reference sequence). CDR3 in DNA: TGTGCCAGCTCCTTGGGCGGGGGTCCCCCCTACGAGCAGTACTTC. Protein product: CASSLGGGPPYEQYF.

This chain uses TRBV5-1 with TRBJ2-7, with a possible D match to TRBD1 (6 bases). The CDR3 contains 15 residues. Germline V gene data show CDR1 as SGHRS and CDR2 as YFSETQ. V was trimmed by 1 base and J by 3 bases, leaving 14 bases between them. For the CDR3, the DNA is TGCGCCAGCAGCTTGTCCCCGACAGGAAACTACGAGCAGTACTTC. Protein sequence: CASSLSPTGNYEQYF.

This clonotype was seen a few times. The chain has TRBV7-2 and TRBJ1-2; D is undetermined. CDR1 and CDR2 (germline): SGHTA, FQGNSA. This CDR3 is built from 12 residues. The germline V and J ends were trimmed by 5 bases and 8 bases, with 12 bases remaining between them. The CDR3 DNA reads TGTGCCAGCAGCCCCCAACGCAGAGGCTACACCTTC. Its translation is CASSPQRRGYTF.

This clonotype appeared a single time. V and J are TRBV4-1 and TRBJ2-1, with a possible D match to TRBD2 (6 bases). CDR3 length: 22 amino acids. Trimming pared 2 bases from V and 6 bases from J, leaving 35 bases between. Germline V gene lookup returns CDR1 MGHRA and CDR2 YSYEKL. The CDR3 region is CASSQYPRGGRTHFLNGNEQFF. The CDR3, as DNA: TGCGCCAGCAGCCAATACCCGAGAGGAGGGAGGACCCATTTTTTGAATGGCAATGAGCAGTTCTTC.

In this sample, this clonotype turned up a few times. This chain joins TRBV10-3 and TRBJ1-2; D perhaps matches TRBD1 (5 bases). This CDR3 comprises 14 residues. V was cut by 0 bases and J by 8 bases, with 13 bases left in between. Germline CDR1 is ENHRY and CDR2 is SYGVKD. The CDR3 coding sequence is TGTGCCATCAGTGAGTCGGTCAGGACAAAGGGCTACACCTTC. The encoded protein is CAISESVRTKGYTF.

The V gene is TRBV7-9, the J gene TRBJ1-1, with D uncertain. The CDR3 covers 12 residues. The germline CDR1 and CDR2 sequences are SEHNR and FQNEAQ (reference sequence). The ends were cut back, 0 bases at V and 7 bases at J, with 6 bases in the middle. The CDR3, as DNA: TGTGCCAGCAGCTTAGCCAAGCTTGAAGCTTTCTTT. It encodes CASSLAKLEAFF.

The chain is built from TRBV6-5 and TRBJ2-1; TRBD2 matches 8 bases. Trimming cost V 2 bases and J 2 bases; bases outside gene matches: 8. Germline lookup yields CDR1 MNHEY and CDR2 SVGAGI. CDR3 length: 17 residues. CDR3 coding DNA: TGTGCCAGCAGTTACGGCCCCCCGGGACTAGCCTACAATGAGCAGTTCTTC. This encodes CASSYGPPGLAYNEQFF.

This clonotype appeared a few times. The chain carries TRBV10-3 and TRBJ2-7; a possible D gene is TRBD1 (6 bases). Per the germline V gene, CDR1 is ENHRY and CDR2 is SYGVKD. Trimming took off 6 bases at V and 6 bases at J, with 12 bases between the two ends. This CDR3 comprises 12 residues. CDR3 nucleotide sequence: TGTGCCATCAGGGACAGCCAAGGCGAGCAGTACTTC. Translated, it gives CAIRDSQGEQYF.